The 14 T cell receptor beta chains in this list originate from one sample, sequenced in a study of T cell clonality in common variable immunodeficiency (dated by TCRdb to the mid-2010s). The paper as a whole reports these results and caveats: Fewer deletions and N-nucleotide insertions were reportedly observed in CVID TCRbeta sequences, and highly modified clones with 13 or more V deletions were reportedly absent from CVID TCRbeta sequences.

The library relied on the immunoSEQ multiplex PCR assay. The table was pulled from immuneACCESS by TCRdb, which kept in-frame rearrangements only. Such tables lose some clones; where checked, under half of the loss comes from unresolved V genes, and the rest has no known cause. This sample holds around 21,000 clones in total, without any singletons. The ten largest account for under 3% of the sample. The antigens of these receptors remain unknown. The sample comprised peripheral blood mononuclear cells. Source of these receptors: a human donor with common variable immunodeficiency.

To note about this clone: The read terminates 3 residues before the CDR3 end, so the remaining end is supplied by the germline J gene. The chain combines TRBV18 with TRBJ1-1; D not certain. Germline V lookup: CDR1 KGHSH, CDR2 LQKENI. The CDR3 extends over 14 amino acids. Trimming took off 6 bases at V and 0 bases at J, with 11 bases between the two ends. The part of the CDR3 DNA that was read is TGTGCCAGCTCGCCATCGTCAGTGAACACTGAA. Its protein product is CASSPSSVNTE. Given in full, the CDR3 is CASSPSSVNTEAFF.

This clone was found a few times. CDR3 sequence reads: CASSLEPGSFYEQYF. Partial CDR3 DNA: TGCGCCAGCAGCTTGGAACCGGGTTCGTTCTACGAG. The chain has TRBV5-1 and TRBJ2-7; D unresolved. The CDR3 goes on 3 residues after the read ends, and that part is filled in from the germline J gene. CDR1 is SGHRS, CDR2 YFSETQ, per germline. The V and J ends lost 0 bases and 3 bases respectively, with 13 bases between them. The CDR3 has 15 residues.

This clone was seen more than once but under ten times. CDR3 protein: CASSTSGAYNEQFF. The sequenced part of the CDR3 DNA is TGTGCCAGCTCTACTAGCGGCGCCTACAATGAG. The chain has TRBV7-3 and TRBJ2-1, with TRBD2 matching over 8 bases. The read is 3 residues too short to cover the CDR3 end, so that end is filled in from the germline J gene. The germline gives CDR1 SGHTA, CDR2 FQGTGA. With 8 bases clipped from V and 2 bases from J, the junction kept 5 bases outside the gene matches. CDR3 size: 14 residues.

In the case of this clone: The read is 3 residues too short to cover the CDR3 end, so that end is filled in from the germline J gene. The V call is TRBV6-2 or TRBV6-3, the J call TRBJ2-7; D possibly uses TRBD1 or TRBD2 (5 bases each). The CDR3 totals 14 residues. V was cut by 8 bases and J by 4 bases, with 18 bases left in between. Germline lookup yields CDR1 MNHEY and CDR2 SVGEGT. The CDR3 DNA, read in part, is TGTGCCAGCGCGAGGGGCACTCTATTATACGAG. Residues: CASARGTLLYE. The whole CDR3 sequence reads CASARGTLLYEQYF.

About this clone itself: The read ends 3 residues early relative to the CDR3; the germline J gene fills the gap. The chain joins TRBV7-9 to TRBJ1-2; D uncertain. The CDR3 totals 15 residues. V was shortened by 1 base and J by 0 bases, with 9 bases between the two germline ends. CDR1 is SEHNR, CDR2 FQNEAQ, per germline (reference sequence). Partial CDR3 DNA: TGTGCCAGCAGCTTAGTCGTAGGGTCTAACTATGGC. Amino acid sequence: CASSLVVGSNYG. The entire CDR3 reads CASSLVVGSNYGYTF.

This clone was counted only a few times. Read coverage stops 3 residues before the CDR3 terminus; the germline J gene supplies the remainder. V gene TRBV7-2 combines with J gene TRBJ1-2, with TRBD1 matching 8 bases. V shed 2 bases and J 5 bases; nucleotides not matched to a gene: 4. Germline values: CDR1 SGHTA, CDR2 FQGNSA. The CDR3 is 14 residues long. CDR3 protein: CASSLNRGDYGYTF. CDR3 bases read: TGTGCCAGCAGCTTAAACAGGGGGGATTATGGC.

This clone was counted between two and nine times. The DNA ends 3 residues before the CDR3 does, and the rest of the CDR3 is filled in from the germline J gene. The chain joins TRBV19 to TRBJ2-5; D gene ambiguous. V dropped 4 bases and J dropped 2 bases, with 11 bases sitting between them. This CDR3 has 14 amino acids. Germline V lookup: CDR1 LNHDA, CDR2 SQIVND (reference sequence). The DNA read from the CDR3 is TGTGCCAGTAGTACCAGGCCCCCGCAAGAGACC. Its translation: CASSTRPPQET. The complete CDR3 reads CASSTRPPQETQYF.

This clone was picked up a small number of times. Sequencing ends 3 residues short of the CDR3 end; the germline J gene provides the rest. This chain uses TRBV18 with TRBJ2-1; 11 bases fit TRBD2. J was trimmed by 0 bases and V by 0 bases; bases with no gene match: 13. CDR1 is KGHSH, CDR2 LQKENI, per germline. CDR3 length: 21 residues. The CDR3 sequence is CASSPPVGTSGSASSYNEQFF. Incomplete CDR3 DNA: TGTGCCAGCTCACCACCGGTGGGGACTAGCGGTTCTGCGAGCTCCTACAATGAG.

This clone was seen a few times. The read terminates 3 residues ahead of where the CDR3 ends, so the germline J gene completes it. V is TRBV19 and J is TRBJ2-2; TRBD2 might be the D (5 bases). The CDR3 length is 14 residues. Trimming left V 5 bases short and J 1 base short, with 8 bases between. Per germline, CDR1 LNHDA and CDR2 SQIVND (reference sequence). The CDR3 is CASSPSGNTGELFF. The DNA read from the CDR3 is TGTGCCAGTAGTCCCAGCGGGAACACCGGGGAG.

On this clone itself: Read sequence stops 3 residues before the CDR3 end, and the germline J gene provides the missing end. The rearrangement joins TRBV19 to TRBJ2-5; 10 bases map to TRBD2. Germline CDR1 LNHDA, CDR2 SQIVND (reference sequence). The CDR3 has 15 amino acids. With 5 bases clipped from V and 4 bases from J, the junction kept 7 bases outside the gene matches. CDR3 protein: CASSPGLATGETQYF. CDR3 DNA, as far as it was read: TGTGCCAGTAGTCCGGGACTAGCGACGGGAGAGACC.

This clone has just a few counts. The observed sequence ends 3 residues before the CDR3 terminus, with the missing tail filled in from the germline J gene. This sequence joins TRBV19 and TRBJ2-3, with D possibly being TRBD1 (6 bases). From germline, CDR1 is LNHDA and CDR2 SQIVND (reference sequence). The V end was cut by 8 bases, the J end by 0 bases, with 24 bases between. The CDR3 covers 18 residues. CDR3 loop: CASSKKDRQITSTDTQYF. The CDR3 DNA, read in part, is TGTGCCAGTTCTAAAAAGGACAGACAAATTACGAGCACAGATACG.

Comments on this clone: The sequenced fragment ends 3 residues before the CDR3 boundary, so the rest is inferred from the germline J gene. This chain joins TRBV7-9 and TRBJ1-2, with D possibly TRBD1 on 5 matching bases. This CDR3 comprises 14 residues. Trimming pared 5 bases from V and 5 bases from J, leaving 15 bases between. The germline V gene encodes CDR1 SEHNR and CDR2 FQNEAQ (reference sequence). The chain's CDR3 is CASSPRQGSYGYTF. CDR3 DNA, as far as it was read: TGTGCCAGCAGCCCCCGGCAGGGTTCTTATGGC.

This clone was recorded a few times. The read finishes 3 residues shy of the CDR3 end, and the germline J gene is used to complete it. The chain joins TRBV19 to TRBJ2-7; tentatively, D is TRBD1 (5 bases). V dropped 5 bases and J dropped 0 bases, with 11 bases sitting between them. Germline assignment: CDR1 LNHDA and CDR2 SQIVND (reference sequence). The CDR3 extends over 14 amino acids. The CDR3 here is CASSAAGLSYEQYF. The CDR3 bases that were read are TGTGCCAGTAGTGCGGCAGGGCTCTCCTACGAG.

This clone was recorded a few times. The read finishes 3 residues shy of the CDR3 end, and the germline J gene is used to complete it. The chain recombines TRBV2 with TRBJ2-1; TRBD1 is a possible D gene (7 bases). Germline CDR1 and CDR2: SNHLY and FYNNEI. The ends were cut back, 7 bases at V and 5 bases at J, with 15 bases in the middle. The CDR3 has 14 amino acids. The sequenced CDR3 bases are TGTGCCAGCAACCGACAGGGACTTAACAATGAG. Protein: CASNRQGLNNE. The whole CDR3 sequence is CASNRQGLNNEQFF.